This TCR beta chain was profiled in a study of beta chain features in type 1 diabetes. This clone has just a few counts. Antigen unknown. This CDR3 is 15 amino acids long. Germline V gene lookup returns CDR1 SGHDN and CDR2 FVKESK. With 0 bases removed from V and 7 bases from J, the gap between germline ends came to 15 bases. The study, taken as a whole, reports: Type 1 diabetes patients had VDJ junctions that carried fewer insertions and more deletions.

cDNA synthesis used the whole RNA isolate, giving expressed TCRB sequences. Profiled with immunoSEQ multiplex PCR; TCRdb holds only in-frame clones, not every one. This sample yields 400,000 to 600,000 clones, of which about 32% are seen a single time; 0.05% to 0.065% belongs to the top ten. This sequence originates from a man between 18 and 29 years old in good health. The chain couples TRBV14 to TRBJ1-2, with D hard to call. The sample taken for sequencing was naive CD4+ T cells from blood. The CDR3 coding sequence is TGTGCCAGCAGCCAAGATCGGAGGGCAATTGGTGGCTACACCTTC. Its translation is CASSQDRRAIGGYTF.